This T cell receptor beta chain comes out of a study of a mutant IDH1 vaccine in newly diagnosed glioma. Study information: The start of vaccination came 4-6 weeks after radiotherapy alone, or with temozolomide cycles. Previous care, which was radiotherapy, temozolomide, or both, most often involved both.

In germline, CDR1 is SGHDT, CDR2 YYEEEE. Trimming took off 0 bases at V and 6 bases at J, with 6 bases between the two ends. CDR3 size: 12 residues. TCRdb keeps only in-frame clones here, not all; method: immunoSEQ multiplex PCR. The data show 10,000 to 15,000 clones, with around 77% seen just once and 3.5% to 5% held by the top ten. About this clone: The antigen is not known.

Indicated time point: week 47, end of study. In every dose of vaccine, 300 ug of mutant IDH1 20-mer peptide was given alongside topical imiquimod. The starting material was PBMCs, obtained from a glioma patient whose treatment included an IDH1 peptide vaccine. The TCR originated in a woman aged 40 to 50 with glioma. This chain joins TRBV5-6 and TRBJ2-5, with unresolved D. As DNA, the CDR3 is TGTGCCAGCAGCTTGGGAGGAAAGACCCAGTACTTC. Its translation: CASSLGGKTQYF.